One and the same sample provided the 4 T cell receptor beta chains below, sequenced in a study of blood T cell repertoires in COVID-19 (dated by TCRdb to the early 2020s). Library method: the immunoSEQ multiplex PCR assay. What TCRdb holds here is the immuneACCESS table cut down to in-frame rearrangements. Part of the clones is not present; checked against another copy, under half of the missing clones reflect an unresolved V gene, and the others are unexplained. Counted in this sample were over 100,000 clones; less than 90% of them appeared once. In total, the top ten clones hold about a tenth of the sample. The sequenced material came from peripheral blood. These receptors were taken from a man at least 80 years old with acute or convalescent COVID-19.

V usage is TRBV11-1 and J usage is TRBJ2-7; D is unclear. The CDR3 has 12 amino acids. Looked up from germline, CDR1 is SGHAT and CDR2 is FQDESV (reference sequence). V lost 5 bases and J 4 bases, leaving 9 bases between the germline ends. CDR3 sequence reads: CASSLSGYEQYF. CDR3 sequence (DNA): TGTGCCAGCAGCCTTTCCGGGTACGAGCAGTACTTC.

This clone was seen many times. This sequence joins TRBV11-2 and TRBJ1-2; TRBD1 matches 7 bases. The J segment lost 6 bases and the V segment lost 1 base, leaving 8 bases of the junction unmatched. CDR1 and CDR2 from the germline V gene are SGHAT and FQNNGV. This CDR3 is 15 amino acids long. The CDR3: CASSLVTGWGNGYTF. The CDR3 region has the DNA TGTGCCAGCAGCTTAGTGACAGGGTGGGGTAATGGCTACACCTTC.

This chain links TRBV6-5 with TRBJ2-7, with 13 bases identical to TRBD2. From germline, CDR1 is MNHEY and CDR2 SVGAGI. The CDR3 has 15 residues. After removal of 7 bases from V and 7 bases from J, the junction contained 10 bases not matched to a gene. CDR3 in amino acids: CASTRGLAGAREQYF. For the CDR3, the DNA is TGTGCCAGCACCCGAGGACTAGCGGGAGCTAGGGAGCAGTACTTC.

The CDR3 here is CASSWQTYNEQFF. The CDR3 DNA reads TGTGCCAGCAGTTGGCAGACCTACAATGAGCAGTTCTTC. The chain couples TRBV27 to TRBJ2-1; D gene ambiguous. Germline CDR1 reads MNHEY; CDR2 reads SMNVEV (reference sequence). CDR3 length: 13 residues. The ends were cut back, 4 bases at V and 2 bases at J, with 6 bases in the middle.